These 23 T cell receptor beta chains originate from one sample sequenced in a study of shared clonotypes between healthy human individuals. Clones were sequenced by immunoSEQ multiplex PCR, and TCRdb holds only the in-frame ones, with some missing. The sample has over 1.5 million clones; 95% to 99% are singletons. Sequencing was performed on naive CD4+ T cells sorted from blood. Subset defined: CD45RA+ positively selected. These receptors originate from a young man in good health.

This sequence joins TRBV18 and TRBJ2-5, with a possible D match to TRBD1 (6 bases). The V gene lost 1 base and the J gene lost 3 bases, with 9 bases spanning the gap. This CDR3 contains 14 residues. In germline, CDR1 is KGHSH, CDR2 LQKENI. The chain's CDR3 is CASSPLGAEETQYF. The CDR3 DNA follows: TGTGCCAGCTCACCACTGGGGGCTGAAGAGACCCAGTACTTC.

This chain uses TRBV6-5 with TRBJ2-1; unclear D gene. The V end lost 4 bases, the J end lost 2 bases, and 9 bases lay between the germline ends. The CDR3 is made up of 14 amino acids. Germline CDR1 reads MNHEY; CDR2 reads SVGAGI. The CDR3 DNA sequence: TGTGCCAGCAGTTTTCTCGGACCCTACAATGAGCAGTTCTTC. It encodes CASSFLGPYNEQFF.

The chain employs TRBV25-1 and TRBJ2-3; TRBD2 might be the D (6 bases). CDR1 MGHDK and CDR2 SYGVNS come from the germline V gene. V lost 1 base, J lost 5 bases, and 10 bases lay in between. The CDR3 has 14 amino acids. The CDR3 region is CASSELAEGDTQYF. The CDR3 nucleotides read TGTGCCAGCAGTGAATTGGCGGAGGGAGATACGCAGTATTTT.

This rearrangement joins TRBV27 to TRBJ2-2; 7 nucleotides line up with TRBD2. This CDR3 has 18 residues. Germline V gives CDR1 MNHEY, CDR2 SMNVEV (reference sequence). The trim removed 2 bases at V and 1 base at J, leaving 10 bases unmatched. CDR3 in amino acids: CASSLGGRFLLNTGELFF. The DNA of the CDR3 is TGTGCCAGCAGTTTAGGCGGGAGATTCCTGCTGAACACCGGGGAGCTGTTTTTT.

This rearrangement joins TRBV18 to TRBJ2-1, with D possibly matching TRBD1 (5 bases). CDR3 length: 14 residues. Germline CDR1 is KGHSH and CDR2 is LQKENI. The V end was cut by 3 bases, the J end by 9 bases, with 15 bases between. The CDR3 spells CASSPATTVPEQFF. The CDR3 DNA follows: TGTGCCAGCTCACCGGCCACGACAGTTCCTGAGCAGTTCTTC.

This clone came up once. J is TRBJ1-4 and V is TRBV29-1, with 7 bases that match TRBD1. The ends lost 7 bases at V and 0 bases at J; junction bases unmatched: 2. CDR1 is SQVTM and CDR2 is ANQGSEA in the germline V gene. The CDR3 runs to 13 residues. In DNA, the CDR3 is TGCAGCGGACAGGGTTCAACTAATGAAAAACTGTTTTTT. This sequence encodes CSGQGSTNEKLFF.

V is TRBV25-1 and J is TRBJ2-2, with D uncertain. CDR1 is MGHDK and CDR2 is SYGVNS in the germline V gene. This CDR3 has 13 amino acids. The germline V and J ends were trimmed by 5 bases and 3 bases, with 7 bases remaining between them. The CDR3 spells CASSLTYTGELFF. CDR3 sequence (DNA): TGTGCCAGCAGTCTGACTTACACCGGGGAGCTGTTTTTT.

The count of this clone is one. CDR3 nucleotides: TGTGCCATCAGTGGTTCCCCGGGACGGAATTCCTTCTCTGGAAACACCATATATTTT. The encoded protein is CAISGSPGRNSFSGNTIYF. V usage is TRBV10-3 and J usage is TRBJ1-3, with a weak D call TRBD1 (5 bases). The ends were cut back, 4 bases at V and 0 bases at J, with 22 bases in the middle. The CDR3 spans 19 residues. Germline loops: CDR1 ENHRY, CDR2 SYGVKD.

CDR3 in DNA: TGTGCCAGCAGCGATACACCTCACCCCTCCTACGAGCAGTACTTC. It is translated as CASSDTPHPSYEQYF. V and J are TRBV6-1 and TRBJ2-7; D gene ambiguous. Trimming pared 6 bases from V and 0 bases from J, leaving 15 bases between. CDR3 length: 15 residues. Per the germline V gene, CDR1 is MNHNS and CDR2 is SASEGT.

The rearrangement links TRBV5-1 to TRBJ2-1; the match to TRBD1 covers 9 bases. CDR1 is SGHRS, CDR2 YFSETQ, per germline. The CDR3 runs 15 residues. J lost 2 bases, V lost 4 bases, and 4 bases had no gene match. This chain's CDR3 is CASSLGTGTYNEQFF. The DNA of the CDR3 is TGCGCCAGCAGCCTAGGGACAGGGACCTACAATGAGCAGTTCTTC.

The CDR3 sequence is CASQRRSNQPQHF. The DNA for the CDR3 is TGTGCCAGCCAGAGGAGGAGCAATCAGCCCCAGCATTTT. The genes are TRBV6-5 and TRBJ1-5, with D unresolved. V lost 8 bases to trimming and J lost 1 base, with 9 bases between them. The CDR3 runs to 13 residues. Germline loops: CDR1 MNHEY, CDR2 SVGAGI.

The genes are TRBV6-1 and TRBJ2-1, with 8 nucleotides matching TRBD2. Unmatched junction bases numbered 13, after V lost 3 bases and J lost 6 bases. The CDR3 contains 17 residues. Germline CDR1 reads MNHNS; CDR2 reads SASEGT. The CDR3 bases are TGTGCCAGCAGTGACCAAATAGCGGGGCGGGAACCCAATGAGCAGTTCTTC. Its translation is CASSDQIAGREPNEQFF.

The rearrangement links TRBV11-2 to TRBJ1-3, with D perhaps TRBD1 (6 bases). Germline V lookup: CDR1 SGHAT, CDR2 FQNNGV. V dropped 0 bases and J dropped 4 bases, with 10 bases sitting between them. This CDR3 is built from 15 residues. The CDR3 sequence: CASSLDGGHGNTIYF. For the CDR3, the DNA is TGTGCCAGCAGCTTAGATGGGGGGCACGGAAACACCATATATTTT.

This rearrangement joins TRBV2 to TRBJ1-2; D not resolved. Germline CDR1 is SNHLY and CDR2 is FYNNEI. The germline V and J ends were trimmed by 8 bases and 0 bases, with 10 bases remaining between them. The CDR3 has 13 amino acids. This CDR3 reads CASSGDSNYGYTF. CDR3 sequence (DNA): TGTGCCAGCTCGGGAGACTCTAACTATGGCTACACCTTC. The variable domain in full, completed from reference TRBV2 and TRBJ1-2, reads EPEVTQTPSHQVTQMGQEVILRCVPISNHLYFYWYRQILGQKVEFLVSFYNNEISEKSEIFDDQFSVERPDGSNFTLKIRSTKLEDSAMYFCASSGDSNYGYTFGSGTRLTVV.

This chain links TRBV2 with TRBJ1-1, with a weak D call TRBD1 (5 bases). Germline lookup yields CDR1 SNHLY and CDR2 FYNNEI. Trimming took 5 bases from V and 4 from J, leaving 17 bases between them. CDR3 length equals 15 residues. The CDR3 DNA sequence: TGTGCCAGCAGTCCCCTAAGCGTTGGGGGCACTGAAGCTTTCTTT. The encoded protein is CASSPLSVGGTEAFF.

This chain joins TRBV7-2 and TRBJ1-5; 9 bases are shared with TRBD1. The length of the CDR3 is 15 residues. The trim removed 5 bases at V and 5 bases at J, leaving 7 bases unmatched. Germline V gene sequence: CDR1 SGHTA, CDR2 FQGNSA. The CDR3 sequence: CASSLTTGGDQPQHF. CDR3 nucleotides: TGTGCCAGCAGCCTCACGACAGGGGGGGATCAGCCCCAGCATTTT.

The chain joins TRBV18 to TRBJ1-2, with D unclear. The ends were cut back, 6 bases at V and 0 bases at J, with 20 bases in the middle. CDR3 size: 17 residues. Germline loops: CDR1 KGHSH, CDR2 LQKENI. Here the CDR3 reads CASSPTSLVSTNYGYTF. CDR3 coding DNA: TGTGCCAGCTCCCCGACCTCGCTAGTTTCCACTAACTATGGCTACACCTTC.

This sequence joins TRBV30 and TRBJ1-2; D is ambiguous. V was trimmed by 2 bases and J by 8 bases, leaving 12 bases between them. The CDR3 runs 12 residues. Germline loops: CDR1 GTSNPN, CDR2 SVGIG (reference sequence). CDR3 DNA sequence: TGTGCCTGGAGTTTGGGGATCCGCGGCTACACCTTC. Amino acid sequence: CAWSLGIRGYTF.

The chain uses TRBV28 and TRBJ2-7; possible D gene TRBD2, 6 bases. Germline V gives CDR1 MDHEN, CDR2 SYDVKM. CDR3 length equals 16 residues. Trimming shortened V by 7 bases and J by 5 bases, and 24 bases separated the two germline ends. CDR3 DNA: TGTGCCAGCACCCAGCCCATCGGCAGGGAGGATGACGAGCAGTACTTC. Encoded protein: CASTQPIGREDDEQYF.

V gene TRBV6-6 combines with J gene TRBJ2-7; TRBD1 aligns across 7 bases. CDR3 length: 14 amino acids. The V gene end was trimmed by 6 bases and the J gene end by 6 bases; junction bases not matched to a gene: 11. CDR1 and CDR2 (germline): MNHNY, SVGAGI (reference sequence). In DNA form, the CDR3 reads TGTGCCAGCAGGGCTTCGGGTACAGGGGCCGAGCAGTACTTC. It translates to CASRASGTGAEQYF.

The chain carries TRBV27 and TRBJ2-7, with a tentative D call TRBD1 (6 bases). CDR3 length: 13 residues. Germline V lookup: CDR1 MNHEY, CDR2 SMNVEV (reference sequence). The V end was cut by 5 bases, the J end by 5 bases, with 13 bases between. CDR3 sequence (DNA): TGTGCCAGCAGTACCCTCAGGGGCCACGAGCAGTACTTC. It encodes CASSTLRGHEQYF.

This chain links TRBV7-2 with TRBJ1-5; D unclear. V was pared by 1 base and J by 0 bases, with 10 bases between. CDR1 is SGHTA and CDR2 is FQGNSA in the germline V gene. CDR3 size: 16 residues. CDR3 in amino acids: CASSLVGISSNQPQHF. Written as DNA, the CDR3 is TGTGCCAGCAGCTTAGTGGGTATTTCTAGCAATCAGCCCCAGCATTTT.

J is TRBJ2-7 and V is TRBV5-6, with 7 nucleotides matching TRBD1. The CDR3 has 14 residues. After removal of 5 bases from V and 4 bases from J, the junction contained 9 bases not matched to a gene. Germline values: CDR1 SGHDT, CDR2 YYEEEE. CDR3 sequence (DNA): TGTGCCAGCAGTAGACAGGGTATAAGGTACGAGCAGTACTTC. It codes for CASSRQGIRYEQYF.